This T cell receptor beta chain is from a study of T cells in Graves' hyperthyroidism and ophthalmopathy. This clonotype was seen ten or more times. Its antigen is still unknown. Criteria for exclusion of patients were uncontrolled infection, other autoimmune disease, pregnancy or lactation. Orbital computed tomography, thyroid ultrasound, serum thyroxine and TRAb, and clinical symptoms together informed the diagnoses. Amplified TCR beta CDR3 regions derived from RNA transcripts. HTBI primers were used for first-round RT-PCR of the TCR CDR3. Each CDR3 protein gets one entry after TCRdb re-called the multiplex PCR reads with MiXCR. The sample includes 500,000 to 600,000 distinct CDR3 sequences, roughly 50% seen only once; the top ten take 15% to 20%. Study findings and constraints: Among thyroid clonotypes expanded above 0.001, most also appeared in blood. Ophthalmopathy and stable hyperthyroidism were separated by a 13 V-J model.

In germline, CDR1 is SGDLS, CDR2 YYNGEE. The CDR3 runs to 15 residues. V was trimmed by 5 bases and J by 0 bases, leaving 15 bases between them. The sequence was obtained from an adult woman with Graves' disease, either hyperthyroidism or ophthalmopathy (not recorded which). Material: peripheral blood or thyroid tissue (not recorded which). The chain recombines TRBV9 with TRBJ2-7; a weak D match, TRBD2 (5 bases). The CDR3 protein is CASSEGLTYSYEQYF. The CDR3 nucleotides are TGTGCCAGCAGTGAAGGACTTACGTACTCCTACGAGCAGTACTTC.